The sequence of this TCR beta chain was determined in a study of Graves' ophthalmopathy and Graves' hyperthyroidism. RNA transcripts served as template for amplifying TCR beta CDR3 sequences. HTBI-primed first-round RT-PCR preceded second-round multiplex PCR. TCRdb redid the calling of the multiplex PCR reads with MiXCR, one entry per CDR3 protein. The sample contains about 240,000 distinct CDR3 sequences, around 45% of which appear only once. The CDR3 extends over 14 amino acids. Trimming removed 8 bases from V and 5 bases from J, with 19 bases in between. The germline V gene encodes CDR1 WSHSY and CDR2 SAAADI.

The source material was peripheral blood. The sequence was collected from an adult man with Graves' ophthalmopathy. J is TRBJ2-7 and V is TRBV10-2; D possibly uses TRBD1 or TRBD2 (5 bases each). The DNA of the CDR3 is TGCGCCAGCGGACAAGGAGGCTTGTGGGACGAGCAGTACTTC. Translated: CASGQGGLWDEQYF.